The rows below give T cell receptor beta chains drawn from one sample of a study of Graves' ophthalmopathy and Graves' hyperthyroidism. Each CDR3 protein is one row after TCRdb ran MiXCR on the multiplex PCR reads. The sample lists around 600,000 distinct CDR3 sequences, roughly 41% occurring once. Material: peripheral blood. These receptor sequences come from an adult man with Graves' ophthalmopathy. Both conserved end residues are trimmed from each CDR3. Each record gives: clone size, V gene, D gene, CDR3 protein. D genes are given only for firm matches. Clone size is not always given. Where it is, it says once, few, many or a class for expanded clones.

>-|TRBV12-3/TRBV12-4|-
ASSPPSGANTEAF
>few|TRBV9|TRBD1
ASSVPRTGANTGELF
>-|TRBV2|TRBD1
ASSQDRTGGTGELF
>many|TRBV20-1|-
SAWEQYEQY
>-|TRBV29-1|-
SVPAGELF
>few|TRBV6-1|TRBD1
ASRDRVVGQPQH
>-|TRBV10-3|-
AISESRGWSSNEKLF
>few|TRBV12-3/TRBV12-4|-
ASSRDTTITNYGYT
>-|TRBV10-3|-
ASSPLIQGNTEAF
>few|TRBV7-9|-
ASSLMGGQYEQY
>few|TRBV27|TRBD1
ASSHGQATGELF
>many|TRBV4-1|-
ASSQAGWRGRSEQY
>-|TRBV7-9|TRBD2
ASSGTTRTSENTGELF
>few|TRBV7-2|-
AWSRAVDYT
>many|TRBV7-2|-
ASSFRGGDQPQH
>-|TRBV20-1|TRBD1
SAGAGTGGAGNTIY
>-|TRBV3-1|-
ASSRRVSNYGYT
>-|TRBV29-1|TRBD1
SIGQGAYGANVLT
>-|TRBV10-3|-
AISESYGQSNQPQY
>many|TRBV7-2|-
ASSLAEDSSLYGYT
>-|TRBV7-2|-
ASSLKKDRTYEQY
>-|TRBV14|-
ASSQDRAGNEKLF
>-|TRBV2|-
ASDSSGGHQPQH
>-|TRBV9|-
ASSPPGARTEAF
>few|TRBV9|-
ASSSLGDQPETQY
>once|TRBV19|-
ASKPGLASGDTIY
>many|TRBV24-1|-
ATSDGAAGANVLT
>few|TRBV11-2|-
ASSREDSYEQY
>few|TRBV5-5|-
ASNLLTGGNEKLF
>few|TRBV12-3/TRBV12-4|-
ASSPPGAVEQY
>many|TRBV19|-
ASSIDPGRNEAF
>many|TRBV7-2|TRBD1
ASSSGQGTPNQPQH
>many|TRBV24-1|-
ATRGEGDEQY
>many|TRBV9|TRBD2
ASSVGLADRAGELF
>many|TRBV7-2|-
ASSLVDKYEQY
>few|TRBV6-6|-
ASRAGTSYEQY
>-|TRBV7-9|-
ASHRGANEKLF
>-|TRBV19|-
ASSIAAGVTGELF
>-|TRBV4-3|-
ASSHSLEVYGYT
>many|TRBV7-9|-
ASTSENTEAF
>-|TRBV7-2|-
ASRPIMDLGEQF
>many|TRBV7-6|TRBD1
ASSSGQGGTGELF
>-|TRBV19|TRBD2
ASDNGGAGQTQY
>many|TRBV12-5|-
ASGRENTEAF
>few|TRBV5-1|TRBD1
ASRPGQGNDEQY
>many|TRBV19|-
ASSYAPGSSPLH
>many|TRBV5-8|TRBD2
ASSLSSGRETQY
>-|TRBV2|-
ASSEVVTGELF
>few|TRBV30|-
AWSGQAGSAQPQH
>-|TRBV24-1|-
ATSDGDFPAGYNEQF
>-|TRBV7-9|TRBD2
ASSRTSYQETQY